There are many counts of the clone carrying this T cell receptor beta chain. Its antigen is still unknown. MiXCR, applied by TCRdb to the reads, yields one record per CDR3 protein. The repertoire includes 300,000 or so distinct CDR3 sequences, about 8.8% of them detected once, and less than 3% sits in the top ten. Trimming pared 2 bases from V and 0 bases from J, leaving 8 bases between. This CDR3 contains 15 residues. The V gene's germline CDR1 is LNHDA and CDR2 SQIVND (reference sequence). The data were obtained in a study of T cell repertoires in cytomegalovirus infection. At the level of the study: Indications of both CMV infection and matching HLA type were provided by public TCR beta signatures. General study results and limits: Totalled public TCR beta family frequency picked out people who carried CMV plus the relevant HLA. HLA-C-restricted CMV clonotypes gave the most frequent clonotype in two of eight donors.

This sequence was found in a human donor in good health (CMV status not recorded). Some clones in this sample may be carry-over from other donors' samples. The sample taken for sequencing was PBMCs. This chain joins TRBV19 and TRBJ1-3; D unresolved. The DNA of the CDR3 is TGTGCCAGTAGTATAACTGAAAGCTCTGGAAACACCATATATTTT. Translated, it gives CASSITESSGNTIYF.